One TCR beta chain is described in this entry. As handled by the study authors: Amplification of reference gene primers provided the estimated nucleated cell counts. TCRdb keeps only in-frame clones here, not all; method: immunoSEQ multiplex PCR. V and J calls and clone size are copied from that table; D and trimming were computed from the DNA. The repertoire holds around 270,000 clones, less than 90% seen once, with roughly 1.9% in the top ten. This record belongs to a study of blood T cell repertoires in COVID-19. Study-wide background: The United States, Italy and Spain provided the acute and convalescent COVID-19 samples. From T cells, B-cell-depleted T cells, or PBMCs came the material, which was cDNA or gDNA.

V was trimmed by 0 bases and J by 0 bases, leaving 11 bases between them. Germline V CDR1 and CDR2: KGHSH, LQKENI. This CDR3 comprises 17 residues. This receptor was obtained from a man aged 25 to 40 with active or convalescent COVID-19. J is TRBJ1-4 and V is TRBV18, with D perhaps matching TRBD1 (6 bases). Sequencing was performed on peripheral blood. The CDR3 DNA reads TGTGCCAGCTCACCACCTAACAGGGCATCAACTAATGAAAAACTGTTTTTT. Amino acids: CASSPPNRASTNEKLFF.